Listed here are 28 T cell receptor beta chains from one sample, sequenced in a study of shared clonotypes between healthy human individuals. Profiled with immunoSEQ multiplex PCR; TCRdb holds only in-frame clones, not every one. The sample has millions of clones, 85% to 95% seen once. The material sequenced was naive CD4+ T cells from PBMCs. Subset: CD45RA+ positively selected. The receptors here all came from a young man in good health. Some clones in this sample may be carry-over from other donors' samples.

The CDR3 DNA sequence: TGTGCCAGTGGGGGGTCTGGCTACACCTTC. Amino acids: CASGGSGYTF. J is TRBJ1-2 and V is TRBV28, with TRBD1 as a possible D gene (5 bases). Trimming took off 9 bases at V and 7 bases at J, with 9 bases between the two ends. This CDR3 spans 10 amino acids. CDR1 and CDR2 (germline): MDHEN, SYDVKM.

The rearrangement links TRBV9 to TRBJ1-4; D is possibly TRBD1 (6 bases). Trimming took 0 bases from V and 2 from J, leaving 11 bases between them. The length of the CDR3 is 16 residues. Germline assignment: CDR1 SGDLS and CDR2 YYNGEE. The CDR3 DNA reads as TGTGCCAGCAGCGTAGCCCCACAGGGCACTAATGAAAAACTGTTTTTT. Translated, it gives CASSVAPQGTNEKLFF.

The chain joins TRBV28 to TRBJ2-1; D gene unclear. Trimming stripped 5 bases from V and 4 bases from J, with 15 bases between. The CDR3 consists of 15 residues. Germline V gives CDR1 MDHEN, CDR2 SYDVKM. The CDR3 loop is CASSPTTPRYNEQFF. The CDR3, as DNA: TGTGCCAGCAGTCCCACGACACCAAGGTACAATGAGCAGTTCTTC.

Notes on this clone: Other DNA variants within this sample encode the same CDR3. This sequence joins TRBV5-1 and TRBJ2-3, with TRBD2 matching over 9 bases. This CDR3 is built from 16 residues. Looked up from germline, CDR1 is SGHRS and CDR2 is YFSETQ. J lost 0 bases, V lost 0 bases, and 2 bases had no gene match. The CDR3 sequence is CASSLGLAGSTDTQYF. For the CDR3, the DNA is TGCGCCAGCAGCTTGGGGCTAGCGGGAAGCACAGATACGCAGTATTTT.

About this clone: The sample has other DNA sequences that encode this CDR3 too. The rearrangement uses TRBV28 and TRBJ1-1; no firm D call. Germline assignment: CDR1 MDHEN and CDR2 SYDVKM. With 5 bases removed from V and 1 base from J, the gap between germline ends came to 8 bases. The CDR3 length is 13 residues. The CDR3 loop is CASSPPPNTEAFF. CDR3 nucleotide sequence: TGTGCCAGCAGTCCCCCTCCGAACACTGAAGCTTTCTTT.

This chain's CDR3 is CASSGNSAGDTEAFF. For the CDR3, the DNA is TGCGCCAGCAGTGGAAACAGTGCCGGGGACACTGAAGCTTTCTTT. V usage is TRBV10-1 and J usage is TRBJ1-1; D remains ambiguous. This CDR3 region has 15 residues. Deletions cut 4 bases from V and 3 bases from J, with 15 bases between. Germline CDR1 reads WNHNN; CDR2 reads SYGVQD (reference sequence).

The gene calls are TRBV4-1 and TRBJ2-7; TRBD2 might be the D (6 bases). The ends were cut back, 0 bases at V and 2 bases at J, with 11 bases in the middle. CDR1 is MGHRA, CDR2 YSYEKL, per germline. This CDR3 comprises 15 residues. The CDR3 sequence is CASSQESGRTYEQYF. CDR3 coding DNA: TGCGCCAGCAGCCAAGAGAGCGGGCGAACCTACGAGCAGTACTTC.

V usage is TRBV29-1 and J usage is TRBJ1-1; TRBD1 might be the D (6 bases). Germline loops: CDR1 SQVTM, CDR2 ANQGSEA. The CDR3 extends over 14 amino acids. The V end was cut by 6 bases, the J end by 1 base, with 15 bases between. This CDR3 is CSVRETGGNTEAFF. CDR3 in DNA: TGCAGCGTCCGAGAGACAGGTGGGAACACTGAAGCTTTCTTT. Drawing the rest from reference TRBV29-1 and TRBJ1-1, the complete variable domain is SAVISQKPSRDICQRGTSLTIQCQVDSQVTMMFWYRQQPGQSLTLIATANQGSEATYESGFVIDKFPISRPNLTFSTLTVSNMSPEDSSIYLCSVRETGGNTEAFFGQGTRLTVV.

This chain's CDR3 is CASTPGGANTGELFF. The CDR3 coding sequence is TGCGCCAGCACCCCTGGCGGGGCAAACACCGGGGAGCTGTTTTTT. The V gene is TRBV5-1, the J gene TRBJ2-2, with D tentatively TRBD2 (6 bases). The CDR3 has 15 residues. V lost 6 bases and J lost 2, with 14 bases in between. Germline lookup yields CDR1 SGHRS and CDR2 YFSETQ.

V usage is TRBV29-1 and J usage is TRBJ2-3, with D unclear. Germline assignment: CDR1 SQVTM and CDR2 ANQGSEA. The CDR3 contains 16 residues. V dropped 6 bases and J dropped 1 base, with 20 bases sitting between them. The CDR3 is CSVAGAAPRGTDTQYF. Here the CDR3 DNA reads TGCAGCGTGGCCGGAGCCGCCCCTCGAGGCACAGATACGCAGTATTTT.

This clone showed up just once. V and J are TRBV5-1 and TRBJ1-2; a possible D gene is TRBD1 (6 bases). Germline lookup yields CDR1 SGHRS and CDR2 YFSETQ. The CDR3 spans 15 residues. Trimming removed 0 bases at V and 5 bases at J, with 14 bases between. As DNA, the CDR3 is TGCGCCAGCAGCTTGGCGCAGGGCCAGGGGTATGGCTACACCTTC. Its protein is CASSLAQGQGYGYTF.

V is TRBV28 and J is TRBJ2-7; D remains unclear. This CDR3 comprises 12 residues. The V gene's germline CDR1 is MDHEN and CDR2 SYDVKM. Deletions cut 6 bases from V and 5 bases from J, with 11 bases between. In DNA form, the CDR3 reads TGTGCCAGCAGGATCCCGCCCGACGAGCAGTACTTC. It yields the protein CASRIPPDEQYF.

The chain joins TRBV29-1 to TRBJ1-2; no clear D gene. The V gene's germline CDR1 is SQVTM and CDR2 ANQGSEA. Trimming removed 7 bases at V and 4 bases at J, with 13 bases between. The CDR3 has 12 residues. The CDR3, as DNA: TGCAGCGGCCAAGGGCAGGCCTATGGCTACACCTTC. This gives the protein CSGQGQAYGYTF.

The rearrangement links TRBV7-8 to TRBJ1-5; D not resolved. V was trimmed by 5 bases and J by 7 bases, leaving 9 bases between them. Germline assignment: CDR1 SGHVS and CDR2 FQNEAQ. The CDR3 length is 12 residues. The CDR3 DNA reads as TGTGCCAGCAGCCCGGCCCGGCAGCCCCAGCATTTT. Translated: CASSPARQPQHF.

The sample holds a few counts of this clone. The rearrangement links TRBV19 to TRBJ1-5; possibly TRBD1 for D (5 bases). The germline V and J ends were trimmed by 5 bases and 10 bases, with 24 bases remaining between them. From germline, CDR1 is LNHDA and CDR2 SQIVND (reference sequence). The CDR3 is 16 amino acids. The CDR3 DNA reads TGTGCCAGTAGTCGGGAGGGGCAGGTAAGGGTGAAACCCCAGCATTTT. Translation gives CASSREGQVRVKPQHF.

The chain combines TRBV7-9 with TRBJ2-7; maybe TRBD1 (5 bases). CDR3 size: 12 residues. The germline gives CDR1 SEHNR, CDR2 FQNEAQ (reference sequence). Trimming took 2 bases from V and 12 from J, leaving 14 bases between them. Here the CDR3 DNA reads TGTGCCAGCAGCTTAAACGGTCCAGGGTGGTACTTC. Encoded protein: CASSLNGPGWYF.

This clone was counted a single time. The V call is TRBV5-1, the J call TRBJ2-5; 11 bases match TRBD2. The CDR3 loop spans 16 amino acids. The germline V gene has CDR1 SGHRS and CDR2 YFSETQ. The ends lost 4 bases at V and 1 base at J; junction bases unmatched: 6. This CDR3 reads CASSLTSGSTQETQYF. The CDR3 DNA is TGCGCCAGCAGCCTTACTAGCGGGAGTACCCAAGAGACCCAGTACTTC.

CDR3 in amino acids: CASSSQGYDTQYF. CDR3 in DNA: TGCGCCAGCAGCTCCCAGGGGTACGATACGCAGTATTTT. J is TRBJ2-3 and V is TRBV5-1, with TRBD1 as a possible D gene (6 bases). Per germline, CDR1 SGHRS and CDR2 YFSETQ. The germline V and J ends were trimmed by 3 bases and 6 bases, with 11 bases remaining between them. This CDR3 comprises 13 residues.

The V call is TRBV7-9, the J call TRBJ2-1; D is unresolved. The CDR3 loop spans 12 amino acids. Germline lookup yields CDR1 SEHNR and CDR2 FQNEAQ (reference sequence). Deletions cut 2 bases from V and 8 bases from J, with 7 bases between. CDR3 in amino acids: CASSLFRDEQFF. CDR3 bases: TGTGCCAGCAGCTTATTTCGCGATGAGCAGTTCTTC.

This clone appeared a single time. The V call is TRBV19, the J call TRBJ2-7, with 9 bases identical to TRBD1. The germline CDR1 and CDR2 sequences are LNHDA and SQIVND (reference sequence). CDR3 length: 15 residues. V was clipped by 1 base and J by 6 bases; unmatched bases: 7. The CDR3 region is CASSIAGGQGTEQYF. For the CDR3, the DNA is TGTGCCAGTAGTATAGCCGGGGGACAGGGAACCGAGCAGTACTTC.

V is TRBV10-1 and J is TRBJ1-4, with D possibly TRBD1 on 6 matching bases. Germline lookup yields CDR1 WNHNN and CDR2 SYGVQD (reference sequence). The CDR3 covers 15 residues. The ends were cut back, 4 bases at V and 6 bases at J, with 15 bases in the middle. CDR3 amino acids: CASSVGGRIDEKLFF. CDR3 DNA sequence: TGCGCCAGCAGTGTAGGGGGGCGGATTGATGAAAAACTGTTTTTT.

This chain connects TRBV2 to TRBJ2-3; tentative D call: TRBD1 (5 bases). V was cut by 3 bases and J by 6 bases, with 13 bases left in between. CDR3 length equals 14 residues. Germline V gene lookup returns CDR1 SNHLY and CDR2 FYNNEI. CDR3 in amino acids: CASSDSSGADTQYF. The CDR3 DNA reads as TGTGCCAGCAGTGATAGCTCTGGGGCCGATACGCAGTATTTT.

The gene calls are TRBV10-2 and TRBJ2-7, with unresolved D. CDR3 length: 13 residues. The V gene's germline CDR1 is WSHSY and CDR2 SAAADI. V lost 8 bases and J lost 2, with 13 bases in between. This chain's CDR3 is CASLDVVTYEQYF. As DNA, the CDR3 is TGCGCCAGCCTCGACGTCGTGACCTACGAGCAGTACTTC.

The chain carries TRBV6-6 and TRBJ1-1; D possibly corresponds to TRBD1 (5 bases). V lost 5 bases, J lost 7 bases, and 14 bases lay in between. Looked up from germline, CDR1 is MNHNY and CDR2 is SVGAGI (reference sequence). CDR3 length: 13 residues. This CDR3 reads CASSLTETHEAFF. CDR3 nucleotide sequence: TGTGCCAGCAGTCTGACAGAAACGCATGAAGCTTTCTTT.

This clone has a single count. V usage is TRBV27 and J usage is TRBJ2-7; maybe TRBD1 (6 bases). From germline, CDR1 is MNHEY and CDR2 SMNVEV (reference sequence). This CDR3 spans 15 amino acids. V gave up 4 bases and J gave up 0 bases, with 13 bases separating them. The CDR3: CASSSDSLASYEQYF. The CDR3 DNA is TGTGCCAGCAGTTCGGACAGCCTCGCCTCCTACGAGCAGTACTTC.

This chain uses TRBV5-1 with TRBJ1-2; TRBD1 might be the D (5 bases). The V gene's germline CDR1 is SGHRS and CDR2 YFSETQ. V was clipped by 0 bases and J by 3 bases, with 9 bases between them. The CDR3 sequence is 14 residues long. CDR3 amino acids: CASSLGMTDYGYTF. Written as DNA, the CDR3 is TGCGCCAGCAGCTTGGGGATGACAGACTATGGCTACACCTTC.

The chain has TRBV19 and TRBJ1-5, with D perhaps TRBD1 (6 bases). There are 13 residues in the CDR3. CDR1 is LNHDA, CDR2 SQIVND, per germline (reference sequence). V gave up 8 bases and J gave up 3 bases, with 11 bases separating them. CDR3 region: CASADRHNQPQHF. The CDR3 DNA follows: TGTGCCAGTGCGGACAGACACAATCAGCCCCAGCATTTT.

The chain uses TRBV25-1 and TRBJ2-5, with TRBD2 matching over 7 bases. V trimming: 1 base; J trimming: 4 bases; junction bases outside the gene matches: 3. CDR3 length: 14 amino acids. CDR1 and CDR2 (germline): MGHDK, SYGVNS. CDR3 sequence reads: CASSEWGGRETQYF. The CDR3, as DNA: TGTGCCAGCAGTGAATGGGGCGGGAGAGAGACCCAGTACTTC. Using reference TRBV25-1 and TRBJ2-5 for the parts outside the CDR3, the full variable domain is EADIYQTPRYLVIGTGKKITLECSQTMGHDKMYWYQQDPGMELHLIHYSYGVNSTEKGDLSSESTVSRIRTEHFPLTLESARPSHTSQYLCASSEWGGRETQYFGPGTRLLVL.